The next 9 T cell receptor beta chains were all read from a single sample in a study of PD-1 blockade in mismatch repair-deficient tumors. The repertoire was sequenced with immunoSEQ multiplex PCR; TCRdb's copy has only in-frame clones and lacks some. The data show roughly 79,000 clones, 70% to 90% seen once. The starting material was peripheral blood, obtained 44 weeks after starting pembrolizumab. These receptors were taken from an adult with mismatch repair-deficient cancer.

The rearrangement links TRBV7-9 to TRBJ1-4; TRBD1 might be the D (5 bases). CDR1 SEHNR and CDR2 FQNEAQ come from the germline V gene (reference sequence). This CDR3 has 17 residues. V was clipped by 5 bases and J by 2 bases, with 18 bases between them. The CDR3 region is CASSIYAAGFTNEKLFF. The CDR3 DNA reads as TGTGCCAGCAGCATCTATGCGGCAGGGTTTACTAATGAAAAACTGTTTTTT.

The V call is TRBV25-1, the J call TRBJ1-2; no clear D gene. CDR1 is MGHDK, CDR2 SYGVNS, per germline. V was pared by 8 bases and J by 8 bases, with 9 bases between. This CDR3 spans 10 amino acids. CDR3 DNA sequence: TGTGCCAGCGCTGGGCGAGGCTACACCTTC. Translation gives CASAGRGYTF.

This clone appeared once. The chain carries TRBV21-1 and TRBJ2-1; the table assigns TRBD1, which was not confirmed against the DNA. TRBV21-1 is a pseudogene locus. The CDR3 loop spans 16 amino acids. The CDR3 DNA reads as TGTGCCAGCCCCCGCCGGGACAGGGGCTCCTACAATGAGCAGTTCTTC. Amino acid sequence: CASPRRDRGSYNEQFF.

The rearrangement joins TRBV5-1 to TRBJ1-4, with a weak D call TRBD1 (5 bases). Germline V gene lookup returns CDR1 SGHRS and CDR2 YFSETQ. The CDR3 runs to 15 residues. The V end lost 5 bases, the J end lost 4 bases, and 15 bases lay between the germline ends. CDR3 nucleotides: TGCGCCAGCAGGCCGGGGACTAGCGGTAATGAAAAACTGTTTTTT. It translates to CASRPGTSGNEKLFF. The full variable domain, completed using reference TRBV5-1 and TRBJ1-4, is KAGVTQTPRYLIKTRGQQVTLSCSPISGHRSVSWYQQTPGQGLQFLFEYFSETQRNKGNFPGRFSGRQFSNSRSEMNVSTLELGDSALYLCASRPGTSGNEKLFFGSGTQLSVL.

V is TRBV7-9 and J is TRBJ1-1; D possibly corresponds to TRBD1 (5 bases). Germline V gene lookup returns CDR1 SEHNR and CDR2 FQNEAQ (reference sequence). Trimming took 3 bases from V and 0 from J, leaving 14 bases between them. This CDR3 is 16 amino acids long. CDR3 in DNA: TGTGCCAGCAGCTTCGGGCAGGGAATATTGAACACTGAAGCTTTCTTT. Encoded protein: CASSFGQGILNTEAFF.

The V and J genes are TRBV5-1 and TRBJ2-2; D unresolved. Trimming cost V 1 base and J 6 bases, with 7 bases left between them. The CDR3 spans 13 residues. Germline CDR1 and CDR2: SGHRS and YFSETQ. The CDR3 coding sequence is TGCGCCAGCAGCTTGTTGGGCGCCGGGGAGCTGTTTTTT. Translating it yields CASSLLGAGELFF.

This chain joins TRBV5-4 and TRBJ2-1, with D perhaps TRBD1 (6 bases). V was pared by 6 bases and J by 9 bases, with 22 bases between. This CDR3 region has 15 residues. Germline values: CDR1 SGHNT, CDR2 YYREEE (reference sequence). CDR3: CASKTGDTIQGEQFF. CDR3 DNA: TGTGCCAGCAAGACCGGGGACACCATTCAGGGTGAGCAGTTCTTC.

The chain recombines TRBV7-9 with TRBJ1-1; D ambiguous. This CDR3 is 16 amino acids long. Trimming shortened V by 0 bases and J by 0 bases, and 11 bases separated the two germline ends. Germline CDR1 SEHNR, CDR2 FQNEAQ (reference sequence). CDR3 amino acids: CASSLAMVGMNTEAFF. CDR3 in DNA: TGTGCCAGCAGCTTAGCAATGGTCGGGATGAACACTGAAGCTTTCTTT. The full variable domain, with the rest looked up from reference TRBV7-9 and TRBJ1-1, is DTGVSQNPRHKITKRGQNVTFRCDPISEHNRLYWYRQTLGQGPEFLTYFQNEAQLEKSRLLSDRFSAERPKGSFSTLEIQRTEQGDSAMYLCASSLAMVGMNTEAFFGQGTRLTVV.

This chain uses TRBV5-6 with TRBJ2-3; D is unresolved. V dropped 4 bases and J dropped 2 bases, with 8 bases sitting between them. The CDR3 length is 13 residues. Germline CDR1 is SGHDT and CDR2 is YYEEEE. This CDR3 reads CASSVYTTDTQYF. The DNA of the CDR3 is TGTGCCAGCAGCGTGTACACCACAGATACGCAGTATTTT.